A selection of T cell receptor beta chains follows, all from one sample in a study of identical twins. TCRdb fed the 5' RACE reads into MiXCR, producing one record per CDR3 protein. The profile shows roughly 250,000 distinct CDR3 sequences, 5.5% to 7% of them singletons. The data also belong to a second study, concerning yellow fever vaccine responses in identical twins.

Input material: memory (CD45RO+) T cells sorted from blood. The receptors derive from a woman between 18 and 30 years old in good health. Each CDR3 is given with its conserved first and last residue. Fields, in order: CDR3 length, clone size, V gene, J gene, D gene, CDR3 DNA, CDR3 protein. D genes are given only for firm matches. Clone size is stated in some rows and not others, as once, few, many or a class when expanded.

length: 13; size: -; V: TRBV20-1; J: TRBJ2-1; D: -; DNA: TGCAGTGCTGGGGGACGCTCCTACAATGAGCAGTTCTTC; CDR3: CSAGGRSYNEQFF
length: 15; size: -; V: TRBV12-3/TRBV12-4; J: TRBJ2-1; D: TRBD1; DNA: TGTGCCAGCAGTTTAACGGGACAGGGGGTGGGTGAGCAGTTCTTC; CDR3: CASSLTGQGVGEQFF
length: 13; size: few; V: TRBV7-9; J: TRBJ1-1; D: -; DNA: TGTGCCAGCAGCTTCCGGGGGTGGGCTGAAGCTTTCTTT; CDR3: CASSFRGWAEAFF
length: 16; size: many; V: TRBV12-3/TRBV12-4; J: TRBJ2-5; D: -; DNA: TGTGCCAGCAGTTTACGTTCAGGGGCCGGAACGGAGACCCAGTACTTC; CDR3: CASSLRSGAGTETQYF
length: 16; size: few; V: TRBV14; J: TRBJ2-1; D: -; DNA: TGTGCCAGCAGCCATTCCACGGGGGGCTTCAGGGATGAGCAGTTCTTC; CDR3: CASSHSTGGFRDEQFF
length: 17; size: -; V: TRBV7-9; J: TRBJ2-1; D: TRBD2; DNA: TGTGCCAGCAGCGTATCCCTCGGCGGGAGCTCCTACAATGAGCAGTTCTTC; CDR3: CASSVSLGGSSYNEQFF
length: 14; size: -; V: TRBV20-1; J: TRBJ2-5; D: TRBD1; DNA: TGCAGTGCCCCCCGTCCAGGGGGCGGGGAGACCCAGTACTTC; CDR3: CSAPRPGGGETQYF
length: 12; size: -; V: TRBV12-3/TRBV12-4; J: TRBJ1-4; D: -; DNA: TGTGCCAGCAGGATGGGGGGTGAAAAACTGTTTTTT; CDR3: CASRMGGEKLFF
length: 14; size: many; V: TRBV7-2; J: TRBJ2-2; D: -; DNA: TGTGCCAACGAGGGGGGTCCTGGAACCGGGGAGCTGTTTTTT; CDR3: CANEGGPGTGELFF
length: 16; size: many; V: TRBV5-1; J: TRBJ2-7; D: -; DNA: TGCGCCAGCAGCTTGGATTCCGGGACGGTGTCCTACGAGCAGTACTTC; CDR3: CASSLDSGTVSYEQYF
length: 15; size: -; V: TRBV20-1; J: TRBJ1-5; D: -; DNA: TGCAGTGCTAGACCACAGAGATTGAGCAATCAGCCCCAGCATTTT; CDR3: CSARPQRLSNQPQHF
length: 14; size: few; V: TRBV11-2; J: TRBJ2-3; D: -; DNA: TGTGCCAGCAGAAGGGATGGGGGCAGGGATACGCAGTATTTT; CDR3: CASRRDGGRDTQYF
length: 18; size: few; V: TRBV12-3/TRBV12-4; J: TRBJ2-3; D: TRBD2; DNA: TGTGCCAGCAGTCCCAAGTGGGCAGCGGGAGAGCACACAGATACGCAGTATTTT; CDR3: CASSPKWAAGEHTDTQYF
length: 13; size: -; V: TRBV29-1; J: TRBJ1-1; D: -; DNA: TGCAGCGTTGAGGGGGTCGGGAACACTGAAGCTTTCTTT; CDR3: CSVEGVGNTEAFF
length: 13; size: -; V: TRBV7-9; J: TRBJ2-1; D: -; DNA: TGTGCCGGCGCGGAGGGGACCTACAATGAGCAGTTCTTC; CDR3: CAGAEGTYNEQFF
length: 15; size: many; V: TRBV10-3; J: TRBJ1-1; D: TRBD1; DNA: TGTGCCATCAGTGAACACTGGACAGGGGGCACTGAAGCTTTCTTT; CDR3: CAISEHWTGGTEAFF
length: 13; size: many; V: TRBV6-6; J: TRBJ1-5; D: TRBD1; DNA: TGTGCCAGCAAGGGTCAGGGGGATCAGCCCCAGCATTTT; CDR3: CASKGQGDQPQHF
length: 15; size: few; V: TRBV5-5; J: TRBJ1-5; D: TRBD1; DNA: TGTGCCAGCAGCACCGGACAGGGGGGAGGCCAGCCCCAGCATTTT; CDR3: CASSTGQGGGQPQHF
length: 13; size: -; V: TRBV24-1; J: TRBJ2-1; D: -; DNA: TGTGCCACCAGTGATTTCCCCCTCAATGAGCAGTTCTTC; CDR3: CATSDFPLNEQFF
length: 19; size: few; V: TRBV7-4; J: TRBJ2-1; D: -; DNA: TGTGCCAGCAGCTTAGATCGAAGGGCTCGGGACACTCATCACAATGAGCAGTTCTTC; CDR3: CASSLDRRARDTHHNEQFF
length: 15; size: -; V: TRBV5-6; J: TRBJ2-3; D: -; DNA: TGTGCCAGCAGCTCGGGTGGGTGGGGCACAGATACGCAGTATTTT; CDR3: CASSSGGWGTDTQYF
length: 16; size: many; V: TRBV10-3; J: TRBJ2-7; D: TRBD2; DNA: TGTGCCATCAGTGAGCCAGGGACTAGCGGGGCCTACGAGCAGTACTTC; CDR3: CAISEPGTSGAYEQYF
length: 14; size: few; V: TRBV6-1; J: TRBJ2-3; D: -; DNA: TGTGCCACCACGGAGGGGCGGGTCACAGATACGCAGTATTTT; CDR3: CATTEGRVTDTQYF
length: 14; size: many; V: TRBV20-1; J: TRBJ1-5; D: -; DNA: TGCAGTGCTAGTGTGGCTATTAGCAATCAGCCCCAGCATTTT; CDR3: CSASVAISNQPQHF
length: 13; size: few; V: TRBV27; J: TRBJ2-7; D: -; DNA: TGTGCCAGCAGTTCCAGGGGCGCCTACGAGCAGTACTTC; CDR3: CASSSRGAYEQYF
length: 11; size: few; V: TRBV5-6; J: TRBJ2-5; D: -; DNA: TGTGCCAGCAGCTTCGGCTTTACCCAGTACTTC; CDR3: CASSFGFTQYF
length: 13; size: -; V: TRBV6-2/TRBV6-3; J: TRBJ1-5; D: -; DNA: TGTGCCAGCAGTTTCCCTTGGGGGCAGCCCCAGCATTTT; CDR3: CASSFPWGQPQHF
length: 15; size: many; V: TRBV3-1; J: TRBJ2-1; D: -; DNA: TGTGCCAGCAGCCAGATCGGGGCCCATTACAATGAGCAGTTCTTC; CDR3: CASSQIGAHYNEQFF
length: 14; size: -; V: TRBV5-5; J: TRBJ2-5; D: -; DNA: TGTGCCAGCAGCCGGGGCGGGAACCAAGAGACCCAGTACTTC; CDR3: CASSRGGNQETQYF
length: 18; size: many; V: TRBV6-5; J: TRBJ1-2; D: TRBD1; DNA: TGTGCCAGCAGTTTCGTTCCGGGACAGGGCACAGCTAACTATGGCTACACCTTC; CDR3: CASSFVPGQGTANYGYTF
length: 15; size: -; V: TRBV6-1; J: TRBJ2-1; D: -; DNA: TGTGCCAGCAGAACTTCAGGGGGAGGGTACAATGAGCAGTTCTTC; CDR3: CASRTSGGGYNEQFF
length: 19; size: few; V: TRBV6-5; J: TRBJ2-4; D: TRBD2; DNA: TGTGCCAGCAGTTACTCGGCGGGAGACGGGGCGGTAGCCAAAAACATTCAGTACTTC; CDR3: CASSYSAGDGAVAKNIQYF